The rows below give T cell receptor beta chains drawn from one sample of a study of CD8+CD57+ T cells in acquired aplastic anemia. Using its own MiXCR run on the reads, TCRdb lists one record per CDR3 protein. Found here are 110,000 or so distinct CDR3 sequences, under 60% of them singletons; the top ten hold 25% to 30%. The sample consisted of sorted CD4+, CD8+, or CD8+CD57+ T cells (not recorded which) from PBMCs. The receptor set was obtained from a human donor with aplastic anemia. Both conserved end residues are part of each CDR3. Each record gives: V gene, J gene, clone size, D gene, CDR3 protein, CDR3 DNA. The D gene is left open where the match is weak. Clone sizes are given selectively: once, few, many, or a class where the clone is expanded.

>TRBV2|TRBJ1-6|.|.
CASSEMQGATSPLHF
TGTGCCAGCAGCGAAATGCAGGGAGCAACTTCACCCCTCCACTTT
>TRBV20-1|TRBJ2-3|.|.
CSAPADGGVDTQYF
TGCAGTGCCCCAGCTGACGGGGGAGTAGATACGCAGTATTTT
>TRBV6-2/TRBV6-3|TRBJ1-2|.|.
CASRRDGLSGYTF
TGTGCCAGCCGCAGGGACGGGCTATCAGGCTACACCTTC
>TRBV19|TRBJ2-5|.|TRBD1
CASRSRQGAGETQYF
TGTGCCAGTAGATCTAGACAGGGGGCGGGAGAGACCCAGTACTTC
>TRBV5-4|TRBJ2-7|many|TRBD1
CASSLRGGGQGLLGEQYF
TGTGCCAGCAGCTTGAGGGGAGGTGGACAGGGGCTGCTTGGCGAGCAGTACTTC
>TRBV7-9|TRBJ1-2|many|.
CGGGSSQRYGYTF
TGTGGGGGAGGGAGTTCTCAACGCTATGGCTACACCTTC
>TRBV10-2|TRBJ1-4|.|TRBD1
CASSRDRDNEKLFF
TGCGCCAGCAGCCGGGACAGAGATAATGAAAAACTGTTTTTT
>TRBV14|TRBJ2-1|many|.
CASSLPRGTSSYNEQFF
TGTGCCAGCAGCCTTCCTCGCGGGACGAGCTCCTACAATGAGCAGTTCTTC
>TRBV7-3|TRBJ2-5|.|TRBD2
CASSPTGGSGGAGETQYF
TGTGCCAGCAGCCCGACCGGGGGAAGCGGGGGGGCCGGAGAGACCCAGTACTTC
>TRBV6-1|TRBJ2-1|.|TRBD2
CAAGGTNEQFF
TGTGCTGCCGGGGGGACCAATGAGCAGTTCTTC
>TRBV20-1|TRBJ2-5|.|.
CSARDRGHQETQYF
TGCAGTGCTAGAGATCGGGGCCACCAAGAGACCCAGTACTTC
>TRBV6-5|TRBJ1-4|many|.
CASKDIQSESTNEKLFF
TGTGCCAGCAAGGACATACAATCCGAGTCAACTAATGAAAAACTGTTTTTT
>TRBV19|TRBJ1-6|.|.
CASSVTGPEDSPLHF
TGTGCCAGTAGCGTAACAGGGCCGGAAGATTCACCCCTCCACTTT
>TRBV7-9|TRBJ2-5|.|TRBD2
CASSNPAGGRETQYF
TGTGCCAGCAGCAACCCAGCGGGGGGGAGAGAGACCCAGTACTTC
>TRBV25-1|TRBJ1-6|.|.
CASTSAASPFHF
TGTGCCAGCACCTCAGCCGCCTCACCCTTCCACTTT
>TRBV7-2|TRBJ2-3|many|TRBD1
CASSETGGITDTQYF
TGTGCCAGCAGCGAGACAGGGGGGATCACAGATACGCAGTATTTT
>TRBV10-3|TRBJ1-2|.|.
CAILEGYGYTF
TGTGCCATCCTTGAGGGATATGGCTACACCTTC
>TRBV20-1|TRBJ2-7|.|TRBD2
CSASGAKAGGGEQYF
TGCAGTGCCTCCGGAGCAAAAGCGGGAGGTGGTGAGCAGTACTTC
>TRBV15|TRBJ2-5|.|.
CATSVSGPRGATQYF
TGTGCCACCAGCGTCTCCGGGCCCCGAGGGGCGACCCAGTACTTC
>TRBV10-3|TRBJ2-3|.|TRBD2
CAIRGSGGSRLDTQYF
TGTGCCATCAGAGGTAGCGGGGGATCGAGGTTGGATACGCAGTATTTT
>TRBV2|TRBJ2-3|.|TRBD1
CASCIEDRGYTQYF
TGTGCCAGCTGCATAGAGGACAGGGGTTATACGCAGTATTTT
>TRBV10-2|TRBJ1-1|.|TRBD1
CASGQDINTEAFF
TGCGCCAGCGGACAGGACATTAACACTGAAGCTTTCTTT
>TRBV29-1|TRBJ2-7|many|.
CSAVGYEQYF
TGCAGCGCCGTCGGGTACGAGCAGTACTTC
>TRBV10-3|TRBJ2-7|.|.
CASSPGEQYF
TGTGCCAGCAGTCCTGGCGAGCAGTACTTC
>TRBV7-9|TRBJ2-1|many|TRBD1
CASSFRGHNEQFF
TGTGCCAGCAGCTTTAGGGGGCACAATGAGCAGTTCTTC
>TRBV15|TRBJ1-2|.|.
CATSTERYGYTF
TGTGCCACCAGCACAGAAAGATATGGCTACACCTTC
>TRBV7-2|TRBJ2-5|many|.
CASSLGLPPETQYF
TGTGCCAGCAGCTTAGGACTTCCCCCGGAGACCCAGTACTTC
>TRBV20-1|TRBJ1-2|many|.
CSASEGIGFNYGYTF
TGCAGTGCTAGCGAGGGGATAGGGTTTAACTATGGCTACACCTTC
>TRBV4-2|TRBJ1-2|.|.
CASSQDVWYGYTF
TGTGCCAGCAGCCAAGATGTGTGGTATGGCTACACCTTC
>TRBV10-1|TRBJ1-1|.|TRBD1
CASNAGGTEAFF
TGCGCCAGCAATGCAGGGGGCACTGAAGCTTTCTTT
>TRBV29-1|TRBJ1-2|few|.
CSVEVIGYTF
TGCAGCGTTGAGGTAATCGGCTACACCTTC
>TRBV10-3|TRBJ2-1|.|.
CAISDYDRLESYNEQFF
TGTGCCATCAGTGACTACGACAGGCTAGAGTCCTACAATGAGCAGTTCTTC
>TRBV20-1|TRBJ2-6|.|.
CSARDYNSGANVLTF
TGCAGTGCTAGGGATTACAACTCTGGGGCCAACGTCCTGACTTTC
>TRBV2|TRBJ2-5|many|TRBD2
CASSYGLADEYF
TGTGCCAGCAGTTATGGACTAGCGGACGAGTACTTC
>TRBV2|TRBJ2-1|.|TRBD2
CAGIVGTGTNYNEQFF
TGTGCCGGCATCGTGGGAACCGGGACTAACTACAATGAGCAGTTCTTC
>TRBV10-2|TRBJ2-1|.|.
CASSESGINEQFF
TGCGCCAGCAGTGAGTCGGGGATCAATGAGCAGTTCTTC
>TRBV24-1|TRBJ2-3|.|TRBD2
CASSQRGGASDTQYF
TGCGCCAGCAGCCAGCGCGGGGGGGCGTCAGATACGCAGTATTTT
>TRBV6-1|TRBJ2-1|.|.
CASSDLGTNEQFF
TGTGCCAGCAGTGACTTAGGGACGAATGAGCAGTTCTTC
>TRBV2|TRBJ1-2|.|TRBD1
CASRPGQGHGYTF
TGTGCCAGCAGACCGGGACAGGGGCATGGCTACACCTTC
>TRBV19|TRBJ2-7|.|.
CASSTAPNPSYEQYF
TGTGCCAGTAGTACCGCACCAAACCCCTCCTACGAGCAGTACTTC
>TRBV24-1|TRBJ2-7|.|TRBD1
CATSETGTGGYEQYF
TGTGCCACCAGTGAGACCGGGACAGGGGGCTACGAGCAGTACTTC
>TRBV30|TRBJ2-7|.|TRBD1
CAWSGTGTYRRAYEQYF
TGTGCCTGGAGTGGGACAGGAACCTACCGTAGGGCCTACGAGCAGTACTTC
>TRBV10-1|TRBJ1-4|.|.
CASSDAPNEKLFF
TGCGCCAGCAGCGATGCCCCTAATGAAAAACTGTTTTTT